What follows are 21 T cell receptor beta chains derived from one specimen sequenced in a study of CD8+CD57+ T cells in acquired aplastic anemia. Using genomic DNA as the template, TCR beta VDJ and CDR3 profiling was carried out. TCRdb independently ran MiXCR on the reads; one entry per CDR3 protein. The table lists about 290,000 distinct CDR3 sequences, roughly 61% of them singletons. The authors sequenced patients whose flow cytometry had shown CD8+CD57+ cell expansion. The source material was sorted CD4+, CD8+, or CD8+CD57+ T cells (not recorded which) from PBMCs. The receptors stem from a human donor with aplastic anemia.

This rearrangement joins TRBV7-9 to TRBJ1-3; D might be TRBD1 (5 bases). Trimming shortened V by 1 base and J by 2 bases, and 9 bases separated the two germline ends. Germline CDR1 reads SEHNR; CDR2 reads FQNEAQ (reference sequence). The CDR3 has 15 amino acids. The chain's CDR3 is CASSLEGSAGNTIYF. The CDR3 DNA is TGTGCCAGCAGCTTAGAGGGGAGTGCTGGAAACACCATATATTTT.

The chain has TRBV7-8 and TRBJ1-1, with no clear D. V was cut by 6 bases and J by 0 bases, with 14 bases left in between. Per the germline V gene, CDR1 is SGHVS and CDR2 is FQNEAQ. CDR3 size: 15 residues. This chain's CDR3 is CASREAENMNTEAFF. In DNA form, the CDR3 reads TGTGCCAGCAGGGAAGCCGAAAACATGAACACTGAAGCTTTCTTT.

This sequence joins TRBV7-2 and TRBJ1-1; no firm D call. This CDR3 region has 14 residues. Germline CDR1 is SGHTA and CDR2 is FQGNSA. V lost 1 base to trimming and J lost 0 bases, with 6 bases between them. The CDR3 is CASSLDPMNTEAFF. As DNA, the CDR3 is TGTGCCAGCAGCTTAGACCCGATGAACACTGAAGCTTTCTTT.

This clonotype was observed many times. The rearrangement joins TRBV7-8 to TRBJ1-3; TRBD1 agrees at 11 bases. The CDR3 runs to 17 residues. CDR1 is SGHVS and CDR2 is FQNEAQ in the germline V gene. V lost 5 bases, J lost 0 bases, and 6 bases stayed unmatched. The CDR3 loop reads CASSLGTGGSSGNTIYF. In nucleotides, the CDR3 is TGTGCCAGCAGCCTAGGGACAGGGGGAAGCTCTGGAAACACCATATATTTT.

The chain has TRBV13 and TRBJ2-3; D may be TRBD1 or TRBD2 (5 bases each). CDR1 is PRHDT and CDR2 is FYEKMQ in the germline V gene (reference sequence). The CDR3 runs 16 residues. Trimming shortened V by 2 bases and J by 5 bases, and 17 bases separated the two germline ends. CDR3 nucleotide sequence: TGTGCCAGCAGCTTATTGGAGAGAGGGGCCGAAGATACGCAGTATTTT. It is translated as CASSLLERGAEDTQYF.

The rearrangement joins TRBV7-9 to TRBJ2-3, with D perhaps TRBD1 (6 bases). V lost 10 bases to trimming and J lost 0 bases, with 17 bases between them. Germline V gene data show CDR1 as SEHNR and CDR2 as FQNEAQ (reference sequence). There are 15 residues in the CDR3. The CDR3 protein is CATQGGQRSTDTQYF. The CDR3 region has the DNA TGTGCCACCCAGGGTGGACAGAGAAGCACAGATACGCAGTATTTT.

This clonotype has at least ten counts. The rearrangement uses TRBV9 and TRBJ2-5; 7 bases map to TRBD1. The CDR3 has 14 residues. CDR1 and CDR2 (germline): SGDLS, YYNGEE. The V segment lost 4 bases and the J segment 1 base; nucleotides outside the gene matches: 4. The DNA of the CDR3 is TGTGCCAGCAGCATGGGACAGCCCCAAGAGACCCAGTACTTC. Translation: CASSMGQPQETQYF.

V and J are TRBV28 and TRBJ1-2; D remains unclear. CDR1 is MDHEN and CDR2 is SYDVKM in the germline V gene. The CDR3 spans 13 residues. V lost 2 bases and J 8 bases, leaving 12 bases between the germline ends. CDR3 sequence reads: CASSLVGPRGYTF. As DNA, the CDR3 is TGTGCCAGCAGTTTAGTAGGCCCCAGGGGCTACACCTTC.

This chain joins TRBV5-4 and TRBJ2-1; 9 bases agree with TRBD2. Germline V CDR1 and CDR2: SGHNT, YYREEE (reference sequence). The trim removed 2 bases at V and 8 bases at J, leaving 8 bases unmatched. This CDR3 is 15 amino acids long. DNA for the CDR3: TGTGCCAGCAGCTTAGGACTAGCGCTAGGCGATGAGCAGTTCTTC. This translates into CASSLGLALGDEQFF.

The rearrangement joins TRBV10-3 to TRBJ2-1; D might be TRBD2 (5 bases). Germline CDR1 and CDR2: ENHRY and SYGVKD. V gave up 4 bases and J gave up 6 bases, with 13 bases separating them. The CDR3 covers 14 residues. The CDR3 DNA follows: TGTGCCATCAGTGCCGGGAAAGCGGCCAATGAGCAGTTCTTC. The encoded protein is CAISAGKAANEQFF.

This clonotype came up a few times. The chain combines TRBV20-1 with TRBJ1-6; TRBD1 matches 9 bases. The CDR3 totals 14 residues. CDR1 and CDR2 from the germline V gene are DFQATT and SNEGSKA (reference sequence). The junction had 5 bases not matched to a gene; V was cut back by 4 bases and J by 7 bases. This CDR3 is CSAKDGTGNSPLHF. The DNA for the CDR3 is TGCAGTGCTAAAGATGGGACAGGGAATTCACCCCTCCACTTT.

This clonotype has at least ten counts. The rearrangement uses TRBV6-5 and TRBJ1-2; possible D gene TRBD1, 5 bases. Germline-derived CDR1 and CDR2 are MNHEY and SVGAGI. V shed 4 bases and J shed 5 bases, with 11 bases lying between them. CDR3 length equals 13 residues. The CDR3 coding sequence is TGTGCCAGCAGTTTTGGGACCGATTATGGCTACACCTTC. This translates into CASSFGTDYGYTF.

The sample holds many counts of this clonotype. This chain joins TRBV9 and TRBJ2-2; D not certain. CDR3 length equals 13 residues. Germline loops: CDR1 SGDLS, CDR2 YYNGEE. Trimming removed 2 bases at V and 3 bases at J, with 5 bases between. CDR3 sequence: CASSVSYTGELFF. In nucleotides, the CDR3 is TGTGCCAGCAGCGTCTCGTACACCGGGGAGCTGTTTTTT.

The V call is TRBV15, the J call TRBJ1-1; D is undetermined. The CDR3 covers 13 residues. Trimming left V 4 bases short and J 4 bases short, with 10 bases between. Germline-derived CDR1 and CDR2 are LNHNV and YYDKDF (reference sequence). CDR3 in amino acids: CATSNKGGTEAFF. The CDR3, as DNA: TGTGCCACCAGCAATAAGGGAGGCACTGAAGCTTTCTTT.

Only one count was recorded for this clonotype. The chain combines TRBV12-3 or TRBV12-4 with TRBJ2-3; the D is unclear. Trimming stripped 3 bases from V and 11 bases from J, with 9 bases between. This CDR3 region has 11 residues. The DNA for the CDR3 is TGTGCCAGCAGTTTTCGTCTTTGGCAGTATTTT. Residues: CASSFRLWQYF.

The V call is TRBV2, the J call TRBJ1-2, with D uncertain. The CDR3 runs 15 residues. V was cut by 3 bases and J by 3 bases, with 14 bases left in between. Per the germline V gene, CDR1 is SNHLY and CDR2 is FYNNEI. In DNA form, the CDR3 reads TGTGCCAGCAGTGACGGTTTTCCGACCTACTATGGCTACACCTTC. Translating it yields CASSDGFPTYYGYTF.

In nucleotides, the CDR3 is TGCGCCAGCAGCCCACAGGGGGGGGCAGATACGCAGTATTTT. Encoded protein: CASSPQGGADTQYF. The genes are TRBV4-1 and TRBJ2-3; D possibly corresponds to TRBD1 (8 bases). The CDR3 spans 14 residues. CDR1 and CDR2 from the germline V gene are MGHRA and YSYEKL. The germline V and J ends were trimmed by 4 bases and 4 bases, with 12 bases remaining between them.

The sample holds many counts of this clonotype. J is TRBJ1-2 and V is TRBV20-1, with 9 nucleotides matching TRBD1. The J segment lost 4 bases and the V segment lost 5 bases, leaving 11 bases of the junction unmatched. The CDR3 extends over 15 amino acids. Germline CDR1 is DFQATT and CDR2 is SNEGSKA (reference sequence). The CDR3 loop is CSAPEIGTGTYGYTF. CDR3 coding DNA: TGCAGTGCTCCAGAGATTGGGACAGGGACCTATGGCTACACCTTC.

The chain carries TRBV20-1 and TRBJ2-5; D unresolved. The V end lost 2 bases, the J end lost 4 bases, and 8 bases lay between the germline ends. The CDR3 sequence is 12 residues long. Looked up from germline, CDR1 is DFQATT and CDR2 is SNEGSKA (reference sequence). DNA of the CDR3: TGCAGTGCTAGAAGGGCGGTAGAGACCCAGTACTTC. Protein: CSARRAVETQYF.

This clonotype has ten or more counts. This chain uses TRBV4-1 with TRBJ2-1; possible D gene TRBD2, 6 bases. The CDR3 length is 13 residues. Germline V gene sequence: CDR1 MGHRA, CDR2 YSYEKL. With 4 bases removed from V and 7 bases from J, the gap between germline ends came to 11 bases. DNA for the CDR3: TGCGCCAGCAGCCCAGGAGGGGTGAATGAGCAGTTCTTC. Translation gives CASSPGGVNEQFF.

This clonotype has a count of ten or more. This chain links TRBV3-1 with TRBJ2-2; D call uncertain. The CDR3 covers 12 residues. From germline, CDR1 is LGHDT and CDR2 YNNKEL (reference sequence). The ends were cut back, 3 bases at V and 13 bases at J, with 12 bases in the middle. Here the CDR3 reads CASSHDRSALFF. CDR3 nucleotide sequence: TGTGCCAGCAGCCACGACCGATCGGCGCTGTTTTTT.